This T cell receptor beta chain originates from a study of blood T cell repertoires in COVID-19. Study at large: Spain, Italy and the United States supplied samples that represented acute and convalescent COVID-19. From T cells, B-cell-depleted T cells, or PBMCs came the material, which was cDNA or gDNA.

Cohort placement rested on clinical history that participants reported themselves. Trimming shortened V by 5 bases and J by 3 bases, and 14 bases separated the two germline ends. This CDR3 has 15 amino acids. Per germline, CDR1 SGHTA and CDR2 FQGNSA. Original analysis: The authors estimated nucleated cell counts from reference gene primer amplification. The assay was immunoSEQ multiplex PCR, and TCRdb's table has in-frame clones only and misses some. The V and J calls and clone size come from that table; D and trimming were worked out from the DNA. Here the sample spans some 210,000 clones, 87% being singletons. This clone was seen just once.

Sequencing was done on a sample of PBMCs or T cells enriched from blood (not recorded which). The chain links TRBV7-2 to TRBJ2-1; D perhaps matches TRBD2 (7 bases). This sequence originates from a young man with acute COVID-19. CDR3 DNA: TGTGCCAGCAGCCCTAGGGAGGGGGGCTACAATGAGCAGTTCTTC. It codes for CASSPREGGYNEQFF.